The sequence of this TCR beta chain was determined in a study of shared clonotypes between healthy human individuals. Study-wide background: Those who served as donors were a couple of women and three men between the ages of 18 and 49. Three plates were used per donor for CD4 naive, three for CD4 memory, two for CD8 naive and one for CD8 memory.

CD45RO-negative cells were positively selected for CCR7, leaving out terminally differentiated effector memory CD45RA+ cells. Worth noting for this clone: Its target is unknown.

Study outcomes and limitations: Researchers found naive subsets generally carried larger estimated richness than memory subsets. It was observed that approximately 5% of naive CD4 clonotypes were shared across several donors.

The germline gives CDR1 MDHEN, CDR2 SYDVKM. CDR3 length: 16 amino acids. V shed 5 bases and J 2 bases; nucleotides not matched to a gene: 10. Some clones are missing from TCRdb's copy, which holds only in-frame ones; the method was immunoSEQ multiplex PCR. The sample holds 750,000 to 1,000,000 clones; more than 85% are singletons and the top ten take around 24%. The rearrangement uses TRBV28 and TRBJ2-7, with TRBD2 identical over 9 bases. The clonotype was recovered from a man aged 25 to 45 in good health. The specimen was naive CD8+ T cells sorted from blood. The CDR3 loop is CASSPALSGSAYEQYF. CDR3 coding DNA: TGTGCCAGCAGTCCCGCCCTTAGCGGGAGTGCCTACGAGCAGTACTTC.